This passage covers 22 T cell receptor beta chains from one sample sequenced in a study of blood T cell repertoires in COVID-19. Measured with immunoSEQ multiplex PCR; TCRdb has only the in-frame clones, and not every one. The sample records 200,000 or so clones, almost 85% being singletons. Material for sequencing was peripheral blood. These receptors originate from a woman in her seventies with active or convalescent COVID-19.

CDR3 bases: TGTGCCAGCAGCGTAGGCGTCGGAGAGACCCAGTACTTC. Amino acids: CASSVGVGETQYF. The rearrangement links TRBV9 to TRBJ2-5; no reliable D call. Germline CDR1 and CDR2: SGDLS and YYNGEE. The CDR3 runs 13 residues. Trimming shortened V by 0 bases and J by 4 bases, and 7 bases separated the two germline ends.

This chain connects TRBV21-1 to TRBJ2-7; TRBD1, the table's D call, was not compared with the DNA. TRBV21-1 is tagged as a pseudogene. CDR3 length: 16 amino acids. The CDR3 sequence: CASSKAKWVTGGVQYF. The CDR3 bases are TGTGCCAGCAGCAAAGCGAAATGGGTGACAGGGGGCGTGCAGTACTTC.

This clone was seen a handful of times. The V and J genes are TRBV3-1 (or the pseudogene TRBV3-2) and TRBJ1-5, with D possibly matching TRBD1 (6 bases). CDR1 and CDR2 (germline): LGHDT, YNNKEL (reference sequence). The CDR3 consists of 13 residues. V gave up 3 bases and J gave up 6 bases, with 9 bases separating them. The CDR3 sequence: CASSHRGRQPQHF. CDR3 in DNA: TGTGCCAGCAGCCACAGGGGACGTCAGCCCCAGCATTTT.

The gene calls are TRBV6-2 or TRBV6-3 and TRBJ1-4; D is ambiguous. The CDR3 consists of 13 residues. Trimming stripped 9 bases from V and 8 bases from J, with 16 bases between. CDR1 and CDR2 (germline): MNHEY, SVGEGT. This CDR3 reads CASCPQAGEKLFF. The DNA for the CDR3 is TGTGCCAGTTGCCCTCAGGCAGGAGAAAAACTGTTTTTT.

This clone turned up a few times. V gene TRBV9 combines with J gene TRBJ2-1, with D tentatively TRBD2 (5 bases). CDR1 SGDLS and CDR2 YYNGEE come from the germline V gene. The V end lost 0 bases, the J end lost 8 bases, and 15 bases lay between the germline ends. This CDR3 has 15 amino acids. The CDR3 reads CASSVVSLEGHEQFF. In DNA, the CDR3 is TGTGCCAGCAGCGTAGTCAGCCTCGAGGGTCATGAGCAGTTCTTC. Full variable domain (remainder filled in from reference TRBV9 and TRBJ2-1): DSGVTQTPKHLITATGQRVTLRCSPRSGDLSVYWYQQSLDQGLQFLIQYYNGEERAKGNILERFSAQQFPDLHSELNLSSLELGDSALYFCASSVVSLEGHEQFFGPGTRLTVL.

The genes are TRBV2 and TRBJ2-5; TRBD2 aligns across 16 bases. Germline V gives CDR1 SNHLY, CDR2 FYNNEI. The V gene end was trimmed by 1 base and the J gene end by 4 bases; junction bases not matched to a gene: 6. This CDR3 region has 18 residues. CDR3: CASSEGGLAGGMGETQYF. CDR3 bases: TGTGCCAGCAGTGAAGGGGGACTAGCGGGAGGGATGGGAGAGACCCAGTACTTC. Combining the CDR3 with reference TRBV2 and TRBJ2-5 gives the whole variable domain EPEVTQTPSHQVTQMGQEVILRCVPISNHLYFYWYRQILGQKVEFLVSFYNNEISEKSEIFDDQFSVERPDGSNFTLKIRSTKLEDSAMYFCASSEGGLAGGMGETQYFGPGTRLLVL.

Points on this clone: Other DNA variants within this sample encode the same CDR3. The rearrangement links TRBV5-4 to TRBJ1-1; no definite D call. Germline V gene sequence: CDR1 SGHNT, CDR2 YYREEE (reference sequence). The CDR3 consists of 12 residues. V shed 2 bases and J shed 0 bases, with 2 bases lying between them. CDR3 loop: CASSFMNTEAFF. The DNA of the CDR3 is TGTGCCAGCAGCTTTATGAACACTGAAGCTTTCTTT.

The V gene is TRBV28, the J gene TRBJ1-1, with D unclear. The V end was cut by 3 bases, the J end by 11 bases, with 10 bases between. Germline loops: CDR1 MDHEN, CDR2 SYDVKM. The CDR3 consists of 11 residues. The CDR3 DNA reads TGTGCCAGCAGTTTCGCCTTTCAGGCTTTCTTT. Translating it yields CASSFAFQAFF.

The gene calls are TRBV30 and TRBJ1-2, with a possible D match to TRBD1 (5 bases). Trimming removed 0 bases from V and 7 bases from J, with 15 bases in between. CDR3 length equals 14 residues. Per germline, CDR1 GTSNPN and CDR2 SVGIG (reference sequence). CDR3 sequence reads: CAWSVGRGWRGYTF. The DNA of the CDR3 is TGTGCCTGGAGTGTAGGGCGGGGGTGGCGTGGCTACACCTTC.

This chain connects TRBV12-3 or TRBV12-4 to TRBJ1-1; D is uncertain. Trimming removed 3 bases from V and 5 bases from J, with 7 bases in between. The CDR3 sequence is 12 residues long. The CDR3 coding sequence is TGTGCCAGCAGTTTCCGGGGAACTGAAGCTTTCTTT. This codes for CASSFRGTEAFF.

The chain joins TRBV5-1 to TRBJ2-6; 9 bases match TRBD1. Germline values: CDR1 SGHRS, CDR2 YFSETQ. The CDR3 contains 19 residues. Trimming at V came to 0 bases and at J to 1 base, leaving 8 bases not matched to a gene. CDR3 DNA: TGCGCCAGCAGCTTGGAAACAGGGGGCGGTCGATCTGGGGCCAACGTCCTGACTTTC. This translates into CASSLETGGGRSGANVLTF.

Comment on this clone: The junction shows a germline mismatch at one end, possibly a read error. The chain joins TRBV30 to TRBJ2-3; 8 bases map to TRBD1. Germline values: CDR1 GTSNPN, CDR2 SVGIG (reference sequence). This CDR3 spans 13 amino acids. The CDR3 reads CAWTQGASDTQYF. In nucleotides, the CDR3 is TGTGCTTGGACTCAGGGGGCATCAGATACGCAGTATTTT. The complete variable domain, with remaining parts taken from reference TRBV30 and TRBJ2-3, reads SQTIHQWPATLVQPVGSPLSLECTVEGTSNPNLYWYRQAAGRGLQLLFYSVGIGQISSEVPQNLSASRPQDRQFILSSKKLLLSDSGFYLCAWTQGASDTQYFGPGTRLTVL.

This clone was counted once. The rearrangement joins TRBV5-1 to TRBJ2-7; tentative D call: TRBD2 (6 bases). Germline assignment: CDR1 SGHRS and CDR2 YFSETQ. V dropped 1 base and J dropped 3 bases, with 11 bases sitting between them. This CDR3 is 14 amino acids long. The CDR3 DNA sequence: TGCGCCAGCAGCTTGACAGCGGGCCGCTACGAGCAGTACTTC. This translates into CASSLTAGRYEQYF.

The genes are TRBV5-5 and TRBJ2-7, with TRBD1 matching 8 bases. V trimming: 5 bases; J trimming: 3 bases; junction bases outside the gene matches: 7. Germline loops: CDR1 SGHKS, CDR2 YYEKEE (reference sequence). The CDR3 covers 14 residues. Here the CDR3 reads CASSPGGAFYEQYF. Here the CDR3 DNA reads TGTGCCAGCAGTCCAGGGGGCGCGTTCTACGAGCAGTACTTC.

CDR3 loop: CASSGLPPSLVITDTQYF. In DNA, the CDR3 is TGTGCCAGCAGTGGACTACCCCCTAGCTTGGTAATCACAGATACGCAGTATTTT. The chain links TRBV2 to TRBJ2-3; TRBD2 is a possible D gene (5 bases). CDR3 size: 18 residues. Germline values: CDR1 SNHLY, CDR2 FYNNEI. V was trimmed by 4 bases and J by 2 bases, leaving 22 bases between them.

The chain recombines TRBV7-2 with TRBJ2-1, with D possibly TRBD2 on 5 matching bases. The CDR3 totals 14 residues. The ends were cut back, 1 base at V and 6 bases at J, with 10 bases in the middle. The germline gives CDR1 SGHTA, CDR2 FQGNSA. CDR3: CASSLGVAFNEQFF. The CDR3 region has the DNA TGTGCCAGCAGCTTAGGTGTAGCGTTCAATGAGCAGTTCTTC.

The rearrangement links TRBV5-1 to TRBJ1-4; 7 bases are a match to TRBD1. J was trimmed by 8 bases and V by 4 bases; bases with no gene match: 14. The germline CDR1 and CDR2 sequences are SGHRS and YFSETQ. The CDR3 length is 16 residues. The chain's CDR3 is CASSQRPGQTREKLFF. The CDR3 region has the DNA TGCGCCAGCAGCCAACGACCGGGACAGACTCGGGAAAAACTGTTTTTT.

The chain has TRBV11-2 and TRBJ2-5, with 8 bases identical to TRBD2. Germline V gene data show CDR1 as SGHAT and CDR2 as FQNNGV. The CDR3 has 16 amino acids. V was pared by 4 bases and J by 6 bases, with 13 bases of the junction left unmatched. CDR3: CASSSGAGGRLKTQYF. The CDR3 DNA reads TGTGCCAGCAGCTCGGGGGCGGGCGGGAGGTTGAAGACCCAGTACTTC.

CDR3 sequence: CASESSSYNEQFF. The DNA for the CDR3 is TGTGCCAGCGAGTCGAGCTCCTACAATGAGCAGTTCTTC. The rearrangement joins TRBV9 to TRBJ2-1; D unresolved. V lost 7 bases and J 0 bases, leaving 8 bases between the germline ends. CDR3 length equals 13 residues. Germline V gives CDR1 SGDLS, CDR2 YYNGEE.

CDR3 in DNA: TGTGCCAGCAGCCAAGATCCGATAGGGACAGCACCTGGAAACACCATATATTTT. Translated, it gives CASSQDPIGTAPGNTIYF. This sequence joins TRBV3-1 (or the pseudogene TRBV3-2) and TRBJ1-3; 7 nucleotides align to TRBD1. Per germline, CDR1 LGHDT and CDR2 YNNKEL (reference sequence). V was pared by 0 bases and J by 2 bases, with 10 bases of the junction left unmatched. The CDR3 runs 18 residues.

J is TRBJ2-7 and V is TRBV6-5, with D possibly matching TRBD2 (6 bases). The germline V and J ends were trimmed by 1 base and 5 bases, with 15 bases remaining between them. The germline V gene has CDR1 MNHEY and CDR2 SVGAGI. The CDR3 consists of 15 residues. The CDR3 DNA reads TGTGCCAGCAGTTACTTGTGGGGGGTTCAGGACGAGCAGTACTTC. Translation gives CASSYLWGVQDEQYF.

The chain links TRBV6-1 to TRBJ2-2; TRBD1 agrees at 9 bases. The V gene's germline CDR1 is MNHNS and CDR2 SASEGT. The CDR3 is 15 residues long. After removal of 3 bases from V and 6 bases from J, the junction contained 5 bases not matched to a gene. The CDR3 region is CASSEDRGISGELFF. DNA for the CDR3: TGTGCCAGCAGTGAGGACAGGGGTATATCCGGGGAGCTGTTTTTT.